The 24 T cell receptor beta chains below come from one sample, sequenced in a study of cytomegalovirus exposure and HLA in healthy donors. The PCR was carried out with 60 Vbeta primers and 13 Jbeta primers. Assay: immunoSEQ multiplex PCR; the TCRdb copy retains only in-frame clones and omits some. The table lists about 100,000 clones, approximately 74% of them singletons, with 14% in the top ten. The sample comprised PBMCs. Receptors originate from a woman in her seventies in good health and CMV-seropositive.

CDR3 DNA: TGTGCCTGGACCAGGGGTACGTCGGGGCAGTACTTC. Protein: CAWTRGTSGQYF. This rearrangement joins TRBV30 to TRBJ2-7; D perhaps matches TRBD1 (6 bases). V was cut by 4 bases and J by 9 bases, with 16 bases left in between. CDR1 and CDR2 (germline): GTSNPN, SVGIG (reference sequence). The CDR3 loop spans 12 amino acids.

The chain recombines TRBV7-2 with TRBJ2-1; D gene uncertain. CDR1 and CDR2 (germline): SGHTA, FQGNSA. The CDR3 totals 14 residues. Trimming shortened V by 7 bases and J by 9 bases, and 19 bases separated the two germline ends. In DNA form, the CDR3 reads TGTGCCAGCACCTTTGGCACAGTAGTTGGTGAGCAGTTCTTC. It codes for CASTFGTVVGEQFF. Based on the CDR3 plus reference TRBV7-2 and TRBJ2-1, the full variable domain is GAGVSQSPSNKVTEKGKDVELRCDPISGHTALYWYRQSLGQGLEFLIYFQGNSAPDKSGLPSDRFSAERTGGSVSTLTIQRTQQEDSAVYLCASTFGTVVGEQFFGPGTRLTVL.

The chain recombines TRBV27 with TRBJ2-1; 12 bases line up with TRBD1. Per the germline V gene, CDR1 is MNHEY and CDR2 is SMNVEV (reference sequence). The ends lost 4 bases at V and 9 bases at J; junction bases unmatched: 10. CDR3 size: 16 residues. CDR3 in amino acids: CASSSPGQGAGGEQFF. CDR3 coding DNA: TGTGCCAGCAGTTCCCCGGGACAGGGGGCCGGCGGTGAGCAGTTCTTC.

V and J are TRBV4-1 and TRBJ1-6; TRBD1 might be the D (6 bases). The CDR3 has 18 amino acids. The V gene's germline CDR1 is MGHRA and CDR2 YSYEKL. V was shortened by 0 bases and J by 0 bases, with 12 bases between the two germline ends. CDR3 region: CASSQDTTGSSYNSPLHF. The CDR3 region has the DNA TGCGCCAGCAGCCAAGATACGACAGGAAGCTCCTATAATTCACCCCTCCACTTT.

The chain employs TRBV5-1 and TRBJ2-3; 7 bases agree with TRBD1. Looked up from germline, CDR1 is SGHRS and CDR2 is YFSETQ. V shed 9 bases, J shed 5 bases, and the junction held 15 bases outside the gene matches. The CDR3 length is 15 residues. The CDR3 here is CATKDRSSPGDTQYF. CDR3 nucleotides: TGCGCCACCAAGGACAGGTCCTCACCCGGAGATACGCAGTATTTT.

The CDR3 is CASCGQGARQPQHF. The CDR3 DNA is TGTGCCAGCTGCGGACAGGGGGCGCGGCAGCCCCAGCATTTT. The genes are TRBV28 and TRBJ1-5; 11 positions agree with TRBD1. The CDR3 covers 14 residues. Germline V gene lookup returns CDR1 MDHEN and CDR2 SYDVKM. V was clipped by 8 bases and J by 7 bases; unmatched bases: 7.

This chain joins TRBV19 and TRBJ2-2; perhaps TRBD1 as D (5 bases). CDR3 size: 13 residues. Between the trimmed V and J ends, which lost 4 bases and 6 bases, there was a span of 9 bases. Germline CDR1 LNHDA, CDR2 SQIVND (reference sequence). The CDR3 bases are TGTGCCAGTAGTAAGGGGTTGGCCGGGGAGCTGTTTTTT. It codes for CASSKGLAGELFF.

This clone was found a few times. The V and J genes are TRBV6-5 and TRBJ1-1; D remains ambiguous. In germline, CDR1 is MNHEY, CDR2 SVGAGI. The V and J ends lost 6 bases and 1 base respectively, with 9 bases between them. This CDR3 contains 13 residues. This CDR3 reads CASRRTQNTEAFF. CDR3 DNA sequence: TGTGCCAGCAGACGAACACAGAACACTGAAGCTTTCTTT.

The chain recombines TRBV4-2 with TRBJ2-5, with TRBD2 matching 9 bases. In germline, CDR1 is LGHNA, CDR2 YNFKEQ. The CDR3 is 16 residues long. V lost 4 bases and J lost 1; bases outside the gene matches: 7. CDR3 loop: CASSPGTSRGQETQYF. The DNA of the CDR3 is TGTGCCAGCAGCCCTGGGACTAGCAGGGGCCAAGAGACCCAGTACTTC.

In its sample, this clone was seen once. The V and J genes are TRBV19 and TRBJ1-2, with 10 bases matching TRBD1. The CDR3 extends over 16 amino acids. V shed 5 bases, J shed 4 bases, and the junction held 10 bases outside the gene matches. The germline V gene has CDR1 LNHDA and CDR2 SQIVND (reference sequence). This CDR3 is CASSFLTGGASYGYTF. The CDR3 DNA reads as TGTGCCAGTAGTTTCCTGACAGGGGGCGCAAGCTATGGCTACACCTTC.

The J gene is TRBJ1-6, the V gene TRBV28; D call uncertain. The CDR3 is made up of 13 amino acids. Between the trimmed V and J ends, which lost 5 bases and 7 bases, there was a span of 9 bases. Germline CDR1 MDHEN, CDR2 SYDVKM. The CDR3 spells CASSLILNSPLHF. CDR3 coding DNA: TGTGCCAGCAGTCTTATCTTAAATTCACCCCTCCACTTT. The full variable domain, with the rest looked up from reference TRBV28 and TRBJ1-6, is DVKVTQSSRYLVKRTGEKVFLECVQDMDHENMFWYRQDPGLGLRLIYFSYDVKMKEKGDIPEGYSVSREKKERFSLILESASTNQTSMYLCASSLILNSPLHFGNGTRLTVT.

The rearrangement joins TRBV7-2 to TRBJ2-5; D is possibly TRBD2 (6 bases). CDR1 and CDR2 from the germline V gene are SGHTA and FQGNSA. Trimming removed 3 bases at V and 5 bases at J, with 10 bases between. The CDR3 sequence is 13 residues long. The CDR3 nucleotides are TGTGCCAGCAGCTTCGCGGGGCTGGAGACCCAGTACTTC. Translation: CASSFAGLETQYF.

This clone was seen a handful of times. The chain uses TRBV10-1 and TRBJ2-2; a weak D match, TRBD2 (5 bases). The length of the CDR3 is 14 residues. Trimming took off 2 bases at V and 6 bases at J, with 10 bases between the two ends. From germline, CDR1 is WNHNN and CDR2 SYGVQD (reference sequence). CDR3 sequence (DNA): TGCGCCAGCAGTGAGCTAGCTGGTGCCGGGGAGCTGTTTTTT. Translation: CASSELAGAGELFF.

The gene calls are TRBV7-8 and TRBJ2-3, with a tentative D call TRBD1 (6 bases). The germline V gene has CDR1 SGHVS and CDR2 FQNEAQ. CDR3 size: 15 residues. V was shortened by 3 bases and J by 2 bases, with 12 bases between the two germline ends. The DNA of the CDR3 is TGTGCCAGCAGCTTGGCAGGGGCTATCACAGATACGCAGTATTTT. Protein: CASSLAGAITDTQYF.

V usage is TRBV6-5 and J usage is TRBJ2-1, with 10 bases that match TRBD1. The CDR3 contains 15 residues. Germline assignment: CDR1 MNHEY and CDR2 SVGAGI. The V segment lost 0 bases and the J segment 8 bases; nucleotides outside the gene matches: 4. CDR3: CASSYSRQGAYEQFF. The CDR3 DNA reads as TGTGCCAGCAGTTACTCGCGACAGGGGGCCTATGAGCAGTTCTTC.

The CDR3 region has the DNA TGTGCCAGCAGCCAAGATCCAGCGGGGGGGCCCAGGGAGCTGTTTTTT. Translating gives CASSQDPAGGPRELFF. The chain carries TRBV4-2 and TRBJ2-2; 10 bases map to TRBD2. V gave up 0 bases and J gave up 9 bases; unmatched junction bases: 7. Germline assignment: CDR1 LGHNA and CDR2 YNFKEQ. This CDR3 contains 16 residues.

The V gene is TRBV11-2, the J gene TRBJ1-1; D is possibly TRBD1 (6 bases). Trimming took 8 bases from V and 4 from J, leaving 14 bases between them. The V gene's germline CDR1 is SGHAT and CDR2 FQNNGV. The length of the CDR3 is 13 residues. The chain's CDR3 is CASRHREFTEAFF. The CDR3 DNA reads as TGTGCCAGCCGGCACAGGGAGTTCACTGAAGCTTTCTTT.

The chain combines TRBV7-2 with TRBJ1-2; D unresolved. Germline V gene data show CDR1 as SGHTA and CDR2 as FQGNSA. The V and J ends lost 4 bases and 5 bases respectively, with 8 bases between them. This CDR3 comprises 12 residues. The CDR3 reads CASSSPSYGYTF. The CDR3 region has the DNA TGTGCCAGCAGCTCCCCATCATATGGCTACACCTTC.

The chain employs TRBV6-6 and TRBJ2-5; D remains unclear. The germline V gene encodes CDR1 MNHNY and CDR2 SVGAGI (reference sequence). Trimming pared 6 bases from V and 3 bases from J, leaving 11 bases between. The CDR3 contains 13 residues. The CDR3 DNA sequence: TGTGCCAGCAGCTCCCACGGAGAAGAGACCCAGTACTTC. Translated: CASSSHGEETQYF.

The rearrangement joins TRBV5-6 to TRBJ2-3; 9 positions match TRBD1. The junction had 14 bases not matched to a gene; V was cut back by 4 bases and J by 8 bases. Germline values: CDR1 SGHDT, CDR2 YYEEEE. The CDR3 contains 16 residues. The CDR3 DNA sequence: TGTGCCAGCAGCCCCGACAGGGGGTTTCCTTCCGGTACGCAGTATTTT. Translated: CASSPDRGFPSGTQYF.

This clone was recorded a few times. This chain uses TRBV18 with TRBJ1-4; weak D call: TRBD1 (5 bases). The length of the CDR3 is 16 residues. CDR1 KGHSH and CDR2 LQKENI come from the germline V gene. The V end was cut by 3 bases, the J end by 5 bases, with 16 bases between. The CDR3 reads CASSPPSGGGNEKLFF. The CDR3 bases are TGTGCCAGCTCACCTCCCAGTGGGGGGGGGAATGAAAAACTGTTTTTT.

The chain combines TRBV19 with TRBJ2-6; 8 nucleotides match TRBD1. The ends lost 5 bases at V and 0 bases at J; junction bases unmatched: 12. Germline lookup yields CDR1 LNHDA and CDR2 SQIVND (reference sequence). This CDR3 is 19 amino acids long. In DNA, the CDR3 is TGTGCCAGTAGTTTAGCCGGGACAGGTCTATCCTCTGGGGCCAACGTCCTGACTTTC. Translated: CASSLAGTGLSSGANVLTF.

The gene calls are TRBV18 and TRBJ1-1; D remains ambiguous. Germline assignment: CDR1 KGHSH and CDR2 LQKENI. The CDR3 length is 15 residues. V gave up 3 bases and J gave up 3 bases, with 14 bases separating them. In nucleotides, the CDR3 is TGTGCCAGCTCACCTGGCCCTCGCGGGGACACTGAAGCTTTCTTT. Translating it yields CASSPGPRGDTEAFF. Using reference TRBV18 and TRBJ1-1 for the parts outside the CDR3, the full variable domain is NAGVMQNPRHLVRRRGQEARLRCSPMKGHSHVYWYRQLPEEGLKFMVYLQKENIIDESGMPKERFSAEFPKEGPSILRIQQVVRGDSAAYFCASSPGPRGDTEAFFGQGTRLTVV.

There are a few counts of this clone. Sequence at one end of the junction differs from germline and may be a read error. The chain has TRBV7-9 and TRBJ2-5; a weak D match, TRBD1 (6 bases). This CDR3 contains 16 residues. Germline-derived CDR1 and CDR2 are SEHNR and FQNEAQ (reference sequence). CDR3 DNA: TGTTCCAGCAGCACCTGGACAGAAGACCCCCAAGAGACCCAGTACTTC. It specifies CSSSTWTEDPQETQYF.